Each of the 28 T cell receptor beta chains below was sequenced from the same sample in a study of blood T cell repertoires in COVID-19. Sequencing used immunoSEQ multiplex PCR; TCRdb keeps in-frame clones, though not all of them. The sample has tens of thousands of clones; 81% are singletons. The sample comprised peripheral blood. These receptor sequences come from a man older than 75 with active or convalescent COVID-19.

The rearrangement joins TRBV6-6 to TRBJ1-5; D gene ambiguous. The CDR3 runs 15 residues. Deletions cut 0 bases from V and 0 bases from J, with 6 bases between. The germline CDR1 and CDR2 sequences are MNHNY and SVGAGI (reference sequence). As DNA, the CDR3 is TGTGCCAGCAGTTACTCTGACATTAGCAATCAGCCCCAGCATTTT. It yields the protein CASSYSDISNQPQHF.

The CDR3 loop is CASTPNRGSNQPQHF. The CDR3 coding sequence is TGTGCCAGTACACCCAACAGGGGTAGCAATCAGCCCCAGCATTTT. The J gene is TRBJ1-5, the V gene TRBV19, with 7 positions matching TRBD1. CDR3 length: 15 amino acids. Germline V CDR1 and CDR2: LNHDA, SQIVND (reference sequence). The V and J ends lost 7 bases and 0 bases, in that order; junction bases with no gene match: 6.

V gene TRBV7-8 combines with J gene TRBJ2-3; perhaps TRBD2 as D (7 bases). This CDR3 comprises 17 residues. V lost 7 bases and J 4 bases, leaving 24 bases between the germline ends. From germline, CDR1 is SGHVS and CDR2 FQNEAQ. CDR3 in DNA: TGTGCCAGCAACCTCCTGGGGGGGGCTCCTCCCCCAGATACGCAGTATTTT. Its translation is CASNLLGGAPPPDTQYF.

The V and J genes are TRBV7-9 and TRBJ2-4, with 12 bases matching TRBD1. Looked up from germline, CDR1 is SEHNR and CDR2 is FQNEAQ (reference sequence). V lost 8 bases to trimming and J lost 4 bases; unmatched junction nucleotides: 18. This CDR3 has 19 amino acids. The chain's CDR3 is CASGSAWGDRGRVKNIQYF. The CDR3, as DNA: TGTGCCAGCGGGTCCGCCTGGGGGGACAGGGGGCGAGTGAAAAACATTCAGTACTTC.

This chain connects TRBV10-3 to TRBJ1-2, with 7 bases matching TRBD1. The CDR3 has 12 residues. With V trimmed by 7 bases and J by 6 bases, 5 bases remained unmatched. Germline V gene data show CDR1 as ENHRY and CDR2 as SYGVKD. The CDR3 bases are TGTGCCATCACAGGAACAGGGGATGGCTACACCTTC. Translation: CAITGTGDGYTF.

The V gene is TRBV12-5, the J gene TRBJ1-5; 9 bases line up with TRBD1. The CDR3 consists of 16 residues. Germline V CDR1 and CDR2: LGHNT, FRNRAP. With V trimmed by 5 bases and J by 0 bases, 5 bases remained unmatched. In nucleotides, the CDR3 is TGTGCTAGTGGTGCCGCACAGGGGGCTAGCAATCAGCCCCAGCATTTT. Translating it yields CASGAAQGASNQPQHF. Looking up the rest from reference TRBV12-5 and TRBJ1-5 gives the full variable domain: DARVTQTPRHKVTEMGQEVTMRCQPILGHNTVFWYRQTMMQGLELLAYFRNRAPLDDSGMPKDRFSAEMPDATLATLKIQPSEPRDSAVYFCASGAAQGASNQPQHFGDGTRLSIL.

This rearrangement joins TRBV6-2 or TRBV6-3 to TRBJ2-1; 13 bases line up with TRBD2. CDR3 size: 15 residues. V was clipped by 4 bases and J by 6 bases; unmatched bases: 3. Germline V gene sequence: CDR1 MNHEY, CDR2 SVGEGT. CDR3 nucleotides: TGTGCCAGCAGTTCCACTAGCGGGGGGGCCAATGAGCAGTTCTTC. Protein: CASSSTSGGANEQFF.

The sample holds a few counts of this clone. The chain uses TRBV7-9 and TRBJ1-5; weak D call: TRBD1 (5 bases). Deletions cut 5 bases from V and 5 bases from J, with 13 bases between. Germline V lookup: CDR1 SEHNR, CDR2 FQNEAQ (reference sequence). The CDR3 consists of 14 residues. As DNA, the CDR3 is TGTGCCAGCAGCGCCCACAGGACGGATCAGCCCCAGCATTTT. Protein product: CASSAHRTDQPQHF.

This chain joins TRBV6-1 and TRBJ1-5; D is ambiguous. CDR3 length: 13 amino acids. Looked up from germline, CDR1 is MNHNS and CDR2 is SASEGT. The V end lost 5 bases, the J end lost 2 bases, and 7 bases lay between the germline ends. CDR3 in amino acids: CASSPRGNQPQHF. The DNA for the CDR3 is TGTGCCAGCAGTCCGCGAGGCAATCAGCCCCAGCATTTT.

Written as DNA, the CDR3 is TGTGCCACCCAACGGACAGGGGTGGACCAGCCCCAGCATTTT. The encoded protein is CATQRTGVDQPQHF. The V and J genes are TRBV7-9 and TRBJ1-5, with TRBD1 identical over 9 bases. V dropped 10 bases and J dropped 7; count of bases not matched to a gene: 11. The CDR3 loop spans 14 amino acids. Germline V gene data show CDR1 as SEHNR and CDR2 as FQNEAQ (reference sequence).

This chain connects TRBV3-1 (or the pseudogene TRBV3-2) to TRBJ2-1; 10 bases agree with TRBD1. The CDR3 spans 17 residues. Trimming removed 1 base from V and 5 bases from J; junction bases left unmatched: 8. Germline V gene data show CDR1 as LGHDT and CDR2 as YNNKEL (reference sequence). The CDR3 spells CASSQAMRTGGNNEQFF. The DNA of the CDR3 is TGTGCCAGCAGCCAAGCGATGAGGACAGGGGGTAACAATGAGCAGTTCTTC.

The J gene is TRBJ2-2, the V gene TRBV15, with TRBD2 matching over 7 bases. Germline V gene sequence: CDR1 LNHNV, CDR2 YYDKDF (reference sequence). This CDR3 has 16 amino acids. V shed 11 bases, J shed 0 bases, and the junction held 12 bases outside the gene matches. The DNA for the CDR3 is TGTGCCGCAGCGGGGTTTGCAGGGTCGAACACCGGGGAGCTGTTTTTT. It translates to CAAAGFAGSNTGELFF.

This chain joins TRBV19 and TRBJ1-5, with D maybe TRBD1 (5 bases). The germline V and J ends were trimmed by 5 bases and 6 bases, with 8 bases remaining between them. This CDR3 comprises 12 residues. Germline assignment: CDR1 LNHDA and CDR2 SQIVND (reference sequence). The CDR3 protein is CASSAGFQPQHF. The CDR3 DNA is TGTGCCAGTAGTGCAGGGTTTCAGCCCCAGCATTTT. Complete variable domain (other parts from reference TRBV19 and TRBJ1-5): DGGITQSPKYLFRKEGQNVTLSCEQNLNHDAMYWYRQDPGQGLRLIYYSQIVNDFQKGDIAEGYSVSREKKESFPLTVTSAQKNPTAFYLCASSAGFQPQHFGDGTRLSIL.

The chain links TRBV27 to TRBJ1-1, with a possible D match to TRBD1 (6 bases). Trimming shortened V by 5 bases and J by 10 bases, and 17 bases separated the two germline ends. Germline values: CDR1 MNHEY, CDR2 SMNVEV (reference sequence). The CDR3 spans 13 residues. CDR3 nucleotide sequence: TGTGCCAGCAGTCCCCTACAGGGTGCAGGAGCTTTCTTT. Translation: CASSPLQGAGAFF.

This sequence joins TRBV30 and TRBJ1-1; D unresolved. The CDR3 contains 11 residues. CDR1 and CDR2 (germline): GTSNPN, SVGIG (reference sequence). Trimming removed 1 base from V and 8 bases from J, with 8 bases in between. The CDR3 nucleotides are TGTGCCTGGAGTGATTCCGGGGAAGCTTTCTTT. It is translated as CAWSDSGEAFF.

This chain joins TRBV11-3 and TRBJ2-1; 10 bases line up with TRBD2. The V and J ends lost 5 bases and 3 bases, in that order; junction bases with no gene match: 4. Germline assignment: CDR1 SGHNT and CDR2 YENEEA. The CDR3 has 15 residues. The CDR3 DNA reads TGTGCCAGCAGCCATAGCGGGGGGAGCTACAATGAGCAGTTCTTC. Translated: CASSHSGGSYNEQFF.

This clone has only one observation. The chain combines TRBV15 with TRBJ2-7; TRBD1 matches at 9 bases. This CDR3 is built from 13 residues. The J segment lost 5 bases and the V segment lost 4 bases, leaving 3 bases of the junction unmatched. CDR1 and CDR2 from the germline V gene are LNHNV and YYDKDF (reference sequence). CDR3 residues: CATSNRQGDEQYF. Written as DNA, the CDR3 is TGTGCCACCAGCAACCGACAGGGGGACGAGCAGTACTTC.

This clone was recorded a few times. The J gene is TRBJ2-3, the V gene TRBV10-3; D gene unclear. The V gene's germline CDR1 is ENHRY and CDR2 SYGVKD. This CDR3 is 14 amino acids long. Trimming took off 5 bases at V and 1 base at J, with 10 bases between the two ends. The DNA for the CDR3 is TGTGCCATCAGTAACGTAGATGGCACAGATACGCAGTATTTT. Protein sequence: CAISNVDGTDTQYF.

The CDR3 reads CASMTGNTGELFF. Written as DNA, the CDR3 is TGTGCCAGCATGACAGGGAACACCGGGGAGCTGTTTTTT. The chain employs TRBV27 and TRBJ2-2; possibly TRBD1 for D (6 bases). Germline CDR1 reads MNHEY; CDR2 reads SMNVEV (reference sequence). Trimming removed 7 bases at V and 1 base at J, with 7 bases between. The CDR3 contains 13 residues.

The CDR3 region is CASSRQASGANVLTF. In nucleotides, the CDR3 is TGTGCCAGCAGTCGACAGGCCTCTGGGGCCAACGTCCTGACTTTC. The V gene is TRBV3-1 (or the pseudogene TRBV3-2), the J gene TRBJ2-6, with D tentatively TRBD1 (6 bases). V was pared by 6 bases and J by 0 bases, with 9 bases between. CDR1 is LGHDT and CDR2 is YNNKEL in the germline V gene (reference sequence). CDR3 length: 15 residues.

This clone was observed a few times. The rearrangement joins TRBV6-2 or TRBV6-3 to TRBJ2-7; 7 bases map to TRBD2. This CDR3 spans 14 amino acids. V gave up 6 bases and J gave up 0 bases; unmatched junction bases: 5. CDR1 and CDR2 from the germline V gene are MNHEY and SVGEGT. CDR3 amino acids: CASRPGGSSYEQYF. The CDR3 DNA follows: TGTGCCAGCAGGCCTGGCGGGAGCTCCTACGAGCAGTACTTC.

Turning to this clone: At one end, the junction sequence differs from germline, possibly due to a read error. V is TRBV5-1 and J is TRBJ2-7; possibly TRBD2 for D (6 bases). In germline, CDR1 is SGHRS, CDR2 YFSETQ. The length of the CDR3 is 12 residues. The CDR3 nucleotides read TGCGCCAGCAGCTTGTTGTCCGGGACTGAGCACTTC. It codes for CASSLLSGTEHF.

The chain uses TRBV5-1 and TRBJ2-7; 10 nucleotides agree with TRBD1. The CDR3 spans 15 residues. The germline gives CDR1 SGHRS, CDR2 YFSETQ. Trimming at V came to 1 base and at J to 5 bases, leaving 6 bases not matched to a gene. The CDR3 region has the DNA TGCGCCAGCAGCTTGACCGGGACAGGGGTAAACGAGCAGTACTTC. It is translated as CASSLTGTGVNEQYF.

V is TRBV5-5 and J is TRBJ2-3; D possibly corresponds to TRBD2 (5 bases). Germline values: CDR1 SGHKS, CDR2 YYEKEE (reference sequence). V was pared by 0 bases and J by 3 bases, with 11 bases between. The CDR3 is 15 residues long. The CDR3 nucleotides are TGTGCCAGCAGCTTGGCGGGGTTCACGACAGATACGCAGTATTTT. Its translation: CASSLAGFTTDTQYF.

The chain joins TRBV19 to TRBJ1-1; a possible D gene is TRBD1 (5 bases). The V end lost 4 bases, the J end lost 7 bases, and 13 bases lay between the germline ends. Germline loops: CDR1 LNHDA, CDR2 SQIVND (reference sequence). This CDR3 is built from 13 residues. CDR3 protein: CASSSQMGGEAFF. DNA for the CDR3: TGTGCCAGTAGTAGCCAAATGGGGGGTGAAGCTTTCTTT.

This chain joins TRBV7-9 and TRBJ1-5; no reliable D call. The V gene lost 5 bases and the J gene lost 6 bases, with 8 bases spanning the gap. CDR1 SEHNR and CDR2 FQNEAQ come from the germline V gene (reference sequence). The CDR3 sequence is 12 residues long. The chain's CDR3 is CASSVSGQPQHF. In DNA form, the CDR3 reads TGTGCCAGCAGCGTTAGTGGTCAGCCCCAGCATTTT.

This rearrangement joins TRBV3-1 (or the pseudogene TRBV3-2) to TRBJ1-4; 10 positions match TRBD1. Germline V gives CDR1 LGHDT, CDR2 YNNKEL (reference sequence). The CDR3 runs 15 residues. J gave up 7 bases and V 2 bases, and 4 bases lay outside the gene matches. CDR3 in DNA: TGTGCCAGCAGCCAACGGAGGGACAGGGGTGAAAAACTGTTTTTT. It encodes CASSQRRDRGEKLFF.

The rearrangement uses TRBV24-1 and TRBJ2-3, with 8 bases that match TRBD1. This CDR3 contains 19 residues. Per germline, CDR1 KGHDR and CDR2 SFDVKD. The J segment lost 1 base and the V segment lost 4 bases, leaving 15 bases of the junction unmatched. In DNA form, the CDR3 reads TGTGCCACCAGTGACCATTGGGGCAGGGGGCGCGACGGCACAGATACGCAGTATTTT. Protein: CATSDHWGRGRDGTDTQYF.